Each of the 13 T cell receptor beta chains below was sequenced from the same sample in a study of blood T cells in healthy people across ages. The authors ran a second PCR of about 6 to 11 cycles using a sample-barcoded 5' primer and a J-beta primer mix. A single record per CDR3 protein comes from TCRdb applying MiXCR to the 5' RACE reads. This table has 600,000 or so distinct CDR3 sequences, roughly 43% appearing once. Sequences were obtained from blood. The receptors were sampled from an elderly man in good health.

The sample holds a few counts of this clonotype. The chain recombines TRBV20-1 with TRBJ1-1; 7 positions match TRBD1. Germline V lookup: CDR1 DFQATT, CDR2 SNEGSKA (reference sequence). CDR3 length equals 13 residues. With 4 bases clipped from V and 6 bases from J, the junction kept 8 bases outside the gene matches. Here the CDR3 reads CSAKGASLAEAFF. The CDR3 nucleotides are TGCAGTGCTAAGGGGGCAAGTTTGGCTGAAGCTTTCTTT.

The chain couples TRBV4-2 to TRBJ1-1; D gene ambiguous. The length of the CDR3 is 14 residues. Trimming stripped 0 bases from V and 4 bases from J, with 9 bases between. From germline, CDR1 is LGHNA and CDR2 YNFKEQ. DNA for the CDR3: TGTGCCAGCAGCCAAGAAGGGCGAGCCACTGAAGCTTTCTTT. Its protein is CASSQEGRATEAFF.

The gene calls are TRBV7-8 and TRBJ1-2; 7 bases line up with TRBD1. After removal of 4 bases from V and 4 bases from J, the junction contained 12 bases not matched to a gene. This CDR3 has 16 amino acids. Germline-derived CDR1 and CDR2 are SGHVS and FQNEAQ. The CDR3 DNA is TGTGCCAGCAGCTCCGGAAAGGGGGCGCATTTCTATGGCTACACCTTC. It yields the protein CASSSGKGAHFYGYTF.

With regard to this clonotype: An end of the junction does not agree with germline; a read error may underlie this. This chain links TRBV20-1 with TRBJ2-1; 12 positions match TRBD2. Germline V CDR1 and CDR2: DFQATT, SNEGSKA (reference sequence). CDR3 size: 15 residues. The DNA for the CDR3 is TGCAGTGCTCCTCAACTAGCGGGAGGCTACAAAGAGCAGTTCTTC. Residues: CSAPQLAGGYKEQFF.

This chain connects TRBV5-1 to TRBJ1-4; perhaps TRBD1 as D (6 bases). The V end was cut by 1 base, the J end by 8 bases, with 18 bases between. This CDR3 region has 16 residues. From germline, CDR1 is SGHRS and CDR2 YFSETQ. The CDR3: CASSLRRGEAGEKLFF. DNA of the CDR3: TGCGCCAGCAGCTTGAGGAGGGGGGAAGCAGGGGAAAAACTGTTTTTT.

This clonotype came up a few times. At one end, the junction sequence differs from germline, possibly due to a read error. V gene TRBV6-2 or TRBV6-3 combines with J gene TRBJ2-1, with a tentative D call TRBD2 (5 bases). The CDR3 totals 14 residues. Germline CDR1 MNHEY, CDR2 SVGEGT. The CDR3 nucleotides are TGCGCCAGCAGCCAAGGAGGTCCCTACAATGAGCAGTTCTTC. Translation gives CASSQGGPYNEQFF.

The chain couples TRBV6-5 to TRBJ2-3; unclear D gene. The CDR3 sequence is 16 residues long. The germline V gene encodes CDR1 MNHEY and CDR2 SVGAGI. Trimming removed 3 bases at V and 5 bases at J, with 18 bases between. The CDR3: CASSYRPLTAQDTQYF. CDR3 in DNA: TGTGCCAGCAGTTATAGACCTCTTACGGCGCAAGATACGCAGTATTTT.

V and J are TRBV7-9 and TRBJ2-3; the match to TRBD1 covers 10 bases. Germline CDR1 is SEHNR and CDR2 is FQNEAQ (reference sequence). V trimming: 6 bases; J trimming: 1 base; junction bases outside the gene matches: 4. The length of the CDR3 is 15 residues. CDR3 in amino acids: CASSGQGVGTDTQYF. The CDR3 DNA reads as TGTGCCAGCAGTGGACAGGGGGTTGGCACAGATACGCAGTATTTT.

This clonotype turned up a few times. The chain carries TRBV11-3 and TRBJ2-5; D not resolved. From germline, CDR1 is SGHNT and CDR2 YENEEA. This CDR3 comprises 13 residues. V was trimmed by 2 bases and J by 3 bases, leaving 7 bases between them. The CDR3 DNA follows: TGTGCCAGCAGCTTAATACACGAAGAGACCCAGTACTTC. Translating it yields CASSLIHEETQYF. Complete variable domain (other parts from reference TRBV11-3 and TRBJ2-5): EAGVVQSPRYKIIEKKQPVAFWCNPISGHNTLYWYLQNLGQGPELLIRYENEEAVDDSQLPKDRFSAERLKGVDSTLKIQPAELGDSAVYLCASSLIHEETQYFGPGTRLLVL.

This clonotype appeared once. The chain recombines TRBV9 with TRBJ1-2; D is uncertain. The CDR3 extends over 13 amino acids. Trimming cost V 5 bases and J 4 bases, with 12 bases left between them. The germline CDR1 and CDR2 sequences are SGDLS and YYNGEE. CDR3 loop: CASRGGPIYGYTF. The CDR3 DNA is TGTGCCAGCAGGGGAGGTCCGATCTATGGCTACACCTTC.

V usage is TRBV30 and J usage is TRBJ2-7; D possibly corresponds to TRBD1 (6 bases). The CDR3 loop spans 13 amino acids. CDR1 is GTSNPN and CDR2 is SVGIG in the germline V gene (reference sequence). Trimming cost V 2 bases and J 2 bases, with 10 bases left between them. The CDR3 reads CAWSKQGTYEQYF. The CDR3 DNA reads TGTGCCTGGAGTAAGCAGGGGACCTACGAGCAGTACTTC. Drawing the rest from reference TRBV30 and TRBJ2-7, the complete variable domain is SQTIHQWPATLVQPVGSPLSLECTVEGTSNPNLYWYRQAAGRGLQLLFYSVGIGQISSEVPQNLSASRPQDRQFILSSKKLLLSDSGFYLCAWSKQGTYEQYFGPGTRLTVT.

This clonotype came up a few times. The rearrangement uses TRBV5-1 and TRBJ2-1; a possible D gene is TRBD2 (5 bases). V was cut by 7 bases and J by 1 base, with 15 bases left in between. Per germline, CDR1 SGHRS and CDR2 YFSETQ. This CDR3 has 15 amino acids. The CDR3 nucleotides are TGCGCCAGCGCAGCTTCCGGGGTGTCCTACAATGAGCAGTTCTTC. Translating gives CASAASGVSYNEQFF.

This clonotype was seen more than once but under ten times. The chain couples TRBV20-1 to TRBJ2-7; weak D call: TRBD2 (5 bases). The ends were cut back, 5 bases at V and 6 bases at J, with 14 bases in the middle. Germline V gives CDR1 DFQATT, CDR2 SNEGSKA (reference sequence). CDR3 length: 12 amino acids. The CDR3 coding sequence is TGCAGTGCTGATGCGGGTCAGCGCGAGCAGTACTTC. This codes for CSADAGQREQYF.